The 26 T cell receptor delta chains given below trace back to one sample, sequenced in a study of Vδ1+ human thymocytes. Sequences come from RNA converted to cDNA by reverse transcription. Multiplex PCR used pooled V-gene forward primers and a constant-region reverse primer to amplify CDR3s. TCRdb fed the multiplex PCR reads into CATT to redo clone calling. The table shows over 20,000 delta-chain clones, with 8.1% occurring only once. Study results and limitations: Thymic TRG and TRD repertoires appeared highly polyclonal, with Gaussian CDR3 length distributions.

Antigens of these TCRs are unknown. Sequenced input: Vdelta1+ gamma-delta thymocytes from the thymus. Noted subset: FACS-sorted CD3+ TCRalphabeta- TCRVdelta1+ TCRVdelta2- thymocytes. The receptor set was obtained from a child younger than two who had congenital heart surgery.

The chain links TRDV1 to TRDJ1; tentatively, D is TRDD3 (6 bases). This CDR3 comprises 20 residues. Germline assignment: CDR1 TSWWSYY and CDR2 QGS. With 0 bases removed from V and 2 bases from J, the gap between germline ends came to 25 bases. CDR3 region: CALGELAPVGSWGFTDKLIF. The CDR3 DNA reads TGTGCTCTTGGGGAACTTGCCCCGGTTGGGAGTTGGGGGTTTACCGATAAACTCATCTTT.

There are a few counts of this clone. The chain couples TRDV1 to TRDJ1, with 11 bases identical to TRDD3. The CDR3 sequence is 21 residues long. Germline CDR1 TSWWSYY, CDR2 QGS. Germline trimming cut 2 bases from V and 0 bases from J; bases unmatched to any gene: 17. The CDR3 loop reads CALGEYGTSLGDTPYTDKLIF. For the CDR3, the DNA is TGTGCTCTTGGGGAATATGGTACCTCTCTGGGGGATACTCCCTACACCGATAAACTCATCTTT.

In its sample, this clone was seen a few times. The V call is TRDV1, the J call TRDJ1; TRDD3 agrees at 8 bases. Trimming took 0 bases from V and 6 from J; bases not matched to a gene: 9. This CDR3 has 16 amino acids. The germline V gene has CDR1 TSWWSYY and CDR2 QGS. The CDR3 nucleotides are TGTGCTCTTGGGGAACTTAATATACTGGGGGGACATAAACTCATCTTT. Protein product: CALGELNILGGHKLIF.

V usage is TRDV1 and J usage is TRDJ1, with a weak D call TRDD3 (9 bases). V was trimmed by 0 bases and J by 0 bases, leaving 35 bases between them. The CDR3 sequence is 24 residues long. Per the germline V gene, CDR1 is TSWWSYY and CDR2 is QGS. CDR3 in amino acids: CALGELLPTTLVYWGTQYTDKLIF. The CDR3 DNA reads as TGTGCTCTTGGGGAACTTCTTCCTACGACACTCGTATACTGGGGGACCCAGTACACCGATAAACTCATCTTT.

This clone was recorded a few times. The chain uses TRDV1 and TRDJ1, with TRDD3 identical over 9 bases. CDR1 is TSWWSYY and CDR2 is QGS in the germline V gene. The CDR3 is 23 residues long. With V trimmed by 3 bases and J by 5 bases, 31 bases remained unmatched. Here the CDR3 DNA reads TGTGCTCTTGGGGATCTTCATGGGACCTACGTAGGGTACTGGGGGACGCGTGGGGATAAACTCATCTTT. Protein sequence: CALGDLHGTYVGYWGTRGDKLIF.

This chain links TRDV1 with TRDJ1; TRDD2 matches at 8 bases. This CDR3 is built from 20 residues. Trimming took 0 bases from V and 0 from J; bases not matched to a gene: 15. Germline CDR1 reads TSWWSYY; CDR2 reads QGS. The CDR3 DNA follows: TGTGCTCTTGGGGAACTCCACTTCCTACGGCTGGGACCATACACCGATAAACTCATCTTT. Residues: CALGELHFLRLGPYTDKLIF.

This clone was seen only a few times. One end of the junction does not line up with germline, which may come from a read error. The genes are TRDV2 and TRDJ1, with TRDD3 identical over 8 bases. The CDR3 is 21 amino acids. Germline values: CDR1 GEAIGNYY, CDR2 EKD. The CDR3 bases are TGTGCCTGTGACACCGGGCCGACTGGGGGTTACCCCCGGGCTAACACCGATAAACCCATCTTT. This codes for CACDTGPTGGYPRANTDKPIF.

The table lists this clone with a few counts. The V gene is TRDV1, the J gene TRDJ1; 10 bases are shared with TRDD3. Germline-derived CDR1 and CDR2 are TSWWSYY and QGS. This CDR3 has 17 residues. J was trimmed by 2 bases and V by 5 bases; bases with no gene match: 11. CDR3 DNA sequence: TGTGCTCTTGGGTCGTACACCTTACTGGGGGATACCGATAAACTCATCTTT. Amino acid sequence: CALGSYTLLGDTDKLIF.

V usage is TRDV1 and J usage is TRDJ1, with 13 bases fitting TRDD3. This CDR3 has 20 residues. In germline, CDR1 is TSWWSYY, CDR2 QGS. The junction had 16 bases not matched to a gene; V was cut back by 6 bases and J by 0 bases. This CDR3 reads CALGESTGGYAPLYTDKLIF. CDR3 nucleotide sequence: TGTGCTCTTGGTGAGAGTACTGGGGGATACGCTCCCCTGTACACCGATAAACTCATCTTT.

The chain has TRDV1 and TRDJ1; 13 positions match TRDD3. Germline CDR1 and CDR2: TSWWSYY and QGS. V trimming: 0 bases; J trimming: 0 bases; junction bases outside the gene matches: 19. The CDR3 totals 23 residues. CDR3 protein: CALGELLCFPAYWGIRYTDKLIF. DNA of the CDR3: TGTGCTCTTGGGGAACTTTTATGCTTCCCAGCGTACTGGGGGATACGGTACACCGATAAACTCATCTTT.

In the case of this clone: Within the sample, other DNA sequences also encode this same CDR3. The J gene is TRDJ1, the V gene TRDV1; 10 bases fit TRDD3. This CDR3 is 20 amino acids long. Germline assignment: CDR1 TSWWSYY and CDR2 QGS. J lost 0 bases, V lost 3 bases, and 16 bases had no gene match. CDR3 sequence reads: CALGDMASYRTGGYTDKLIF. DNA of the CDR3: TGTGCTCTTGGGGATATGGCTTCCTACCGTACTGGGGGATACACCGATAAACTCATCTTT.

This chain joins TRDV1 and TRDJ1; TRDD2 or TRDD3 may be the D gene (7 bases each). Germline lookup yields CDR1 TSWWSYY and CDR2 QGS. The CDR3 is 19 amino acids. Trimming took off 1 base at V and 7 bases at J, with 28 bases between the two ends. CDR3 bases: TGTGCTCTTGGGGAACCAGCCTTCCTCCAGGGCTGGGGGCAAGGTAAACTCATCTTT. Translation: CALGEPAFLQGWGQGKLIF.

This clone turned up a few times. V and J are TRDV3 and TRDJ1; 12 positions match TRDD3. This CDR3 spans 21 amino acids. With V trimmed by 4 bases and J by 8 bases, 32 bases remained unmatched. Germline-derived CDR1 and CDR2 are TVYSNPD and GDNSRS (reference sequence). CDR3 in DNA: TGTGCCTCCCCGGGGAGGTCCCTCTGGGGGATACGCTCGGTAACCCCAGCCAAACTCATCTTT. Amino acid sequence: CASPGRSLWGIRSVTPAKLIF. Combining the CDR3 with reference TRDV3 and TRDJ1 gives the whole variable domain CDKVTQSSPDQTVASGSEVVLLCTYDTVYSNPDLFWYRIRPDYSFQFVFYGDNSRSEGADFTQGRFSVKHILTQKAFHLVISPVRTEDSATYYCASPGRSLWGIRSVTPAKLIFGKGTRVTVEP.

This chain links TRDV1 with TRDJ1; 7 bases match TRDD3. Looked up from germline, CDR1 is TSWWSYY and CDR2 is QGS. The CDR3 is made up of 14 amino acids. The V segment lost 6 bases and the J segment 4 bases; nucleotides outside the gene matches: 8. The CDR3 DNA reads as TGTGCTCTTGGTGGGGGAGGTATAGGCGATAAACTCATCTTT. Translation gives CALGGGGIGDKLIF.

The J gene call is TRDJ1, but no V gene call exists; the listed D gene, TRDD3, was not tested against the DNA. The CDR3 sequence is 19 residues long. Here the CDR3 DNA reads TGTGCTCTTGGGGAACTTTCCCCCGGTACTGGGGGATACCACGATAAACTCATCTTT. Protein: CALGELSPGTGGYHDKLIF.

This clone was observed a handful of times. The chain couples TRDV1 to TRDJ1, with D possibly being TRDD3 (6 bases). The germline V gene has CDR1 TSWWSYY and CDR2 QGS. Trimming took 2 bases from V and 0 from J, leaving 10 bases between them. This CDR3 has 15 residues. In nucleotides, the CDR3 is TGTGCTCTTGGGGAATGGGGGGCCTACACCGATAAACTCATCTTT. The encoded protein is CALGEWGAYTDKLIF.

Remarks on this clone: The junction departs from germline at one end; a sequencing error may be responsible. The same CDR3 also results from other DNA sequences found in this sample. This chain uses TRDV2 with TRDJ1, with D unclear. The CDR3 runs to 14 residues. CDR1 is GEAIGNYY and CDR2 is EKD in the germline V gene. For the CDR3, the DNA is TGTGCCTGCGACACCGGAGGAGAGGAGGGTAAACTCATCTTT. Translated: CACDTGGEEGKLIF.

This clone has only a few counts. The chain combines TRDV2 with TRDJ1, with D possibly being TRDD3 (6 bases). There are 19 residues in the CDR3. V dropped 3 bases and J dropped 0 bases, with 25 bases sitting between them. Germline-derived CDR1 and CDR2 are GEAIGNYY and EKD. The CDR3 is CACDRGVVGVETYTDKLIF. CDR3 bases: TGTGCCTGTGACCGCGGGGTTGTGGGGGTCGAGACGTACACCGATAAACTCATCTTT.

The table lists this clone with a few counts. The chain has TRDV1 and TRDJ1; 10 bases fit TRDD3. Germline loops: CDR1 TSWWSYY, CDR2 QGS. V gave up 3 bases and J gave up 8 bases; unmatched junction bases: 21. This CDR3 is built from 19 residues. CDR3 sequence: CALGDPLARPGWGIAKLIF. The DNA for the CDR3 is TGTGCTCTTGGGGATCCCTTAGCTCGTCCCGGCTGGGGGATAGCCAAACTCATCTTT.

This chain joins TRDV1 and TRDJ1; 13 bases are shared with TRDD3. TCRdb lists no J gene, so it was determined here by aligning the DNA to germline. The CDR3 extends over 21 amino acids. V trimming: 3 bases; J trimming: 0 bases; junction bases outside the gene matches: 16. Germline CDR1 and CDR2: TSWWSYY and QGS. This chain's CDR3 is CALGDTPPPLLGDTYTDKLIF. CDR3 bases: TGTGCTCTTGGGGACACTCCGCCTCCTCTACTGGGGGATACGTACACCGATAAACTCATCTTT.

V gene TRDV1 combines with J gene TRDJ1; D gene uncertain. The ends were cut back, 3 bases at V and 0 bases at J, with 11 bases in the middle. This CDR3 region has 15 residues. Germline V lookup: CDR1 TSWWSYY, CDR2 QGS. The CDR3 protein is CALGDFHSYTDKLIF. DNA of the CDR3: TGTGCTCTTGGGGATTTCCACTCGTACACCGATAAACTCATCTTT.

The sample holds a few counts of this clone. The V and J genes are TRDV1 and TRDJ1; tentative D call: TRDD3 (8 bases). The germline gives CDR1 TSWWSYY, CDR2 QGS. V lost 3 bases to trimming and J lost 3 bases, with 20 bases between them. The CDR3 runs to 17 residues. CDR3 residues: CALGDLSYQLGADKLIF. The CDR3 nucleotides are TGTGCTCTTGGGGATCTTTCCTACCAACTGGGGGCCGATAAACTCATCTTT.

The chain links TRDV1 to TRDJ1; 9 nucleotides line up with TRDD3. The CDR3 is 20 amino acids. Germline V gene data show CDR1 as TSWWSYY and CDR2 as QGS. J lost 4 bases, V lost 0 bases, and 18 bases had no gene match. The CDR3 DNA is TGTGCTCTTGGGGAACTTAAGCCCTTACTGGGGGACACGCTTGTCGATAAACTCATCTTT. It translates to CALGELKPLLGDTLVDKLIF.

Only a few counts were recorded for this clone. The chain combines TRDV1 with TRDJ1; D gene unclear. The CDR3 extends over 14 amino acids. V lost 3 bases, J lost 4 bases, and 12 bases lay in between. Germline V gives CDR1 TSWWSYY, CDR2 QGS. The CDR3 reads CALGESPYSDKLIF. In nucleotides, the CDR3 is TGTGCTCTTGGGGAGTCCCCGTACAGCGATAAACTCATCTTT.

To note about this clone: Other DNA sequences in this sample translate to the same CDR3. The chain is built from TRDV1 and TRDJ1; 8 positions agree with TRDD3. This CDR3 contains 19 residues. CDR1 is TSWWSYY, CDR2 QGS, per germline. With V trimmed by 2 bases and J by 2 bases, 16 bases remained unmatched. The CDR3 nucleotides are TGTGCTCTTGGGGAAATCGGCCCTACCGAGGGATACGCAACCGATAAACTCATCTTT. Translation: CALGEIGPTEGYATDKLIF.

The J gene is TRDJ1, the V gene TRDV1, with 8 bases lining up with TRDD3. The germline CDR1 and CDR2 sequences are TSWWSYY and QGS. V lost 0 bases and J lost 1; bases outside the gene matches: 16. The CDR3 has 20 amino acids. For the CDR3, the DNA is TGTGCTCTTGGGGAACTCAATCCTACGAGGGATACGGCTGGCACCGATAAACTCATCTTT. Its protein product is CALGELNPTRDTAGTDKLIF.